The clone carrying this TCR beta chain was picked up a small number of times. Libraries were prepared by immunoSEQ multiplex PCR; TCRdb keeps only in-frame clonotypes and omits some of them. Of roughly 40,000 clones listed, 85% to 90% are singletons. V was pared by 4 bases and J by 8 bases, with 13 bases of the junction left unmatched. Germline loops: CDR1 GTSNPN, CDR2 SVGIG (reference sequence). CDR3 length: 14 amino acids. This record comes from a study of blood T cell repertoires in COVID-19. Sequencing was carried out using peripheral blood. This receptor was taken from a man in his forties or fifties in a cohort sampled during active COVID-19. The gene calls are TRBV30 and TRBJ1-2; 7 nucleotides line up with TRBD1. Written as DNA, the CDR3 is TGTGCCTGGACCCGAGACAGGGTGATCTACGGCTACACCTTC. It translates to CAWTRDRVIYGYTF. Together with reference TRBV30 and TRBJ1-2, the CDR3 gives the full variable domain: SQTIHQWPATLVQPVGSPLSLECTVEGTSNPNLYWYRQAAGRGLQLLFYSVGIGQISSEVPQNLSASRPQDRQFILSSKKLLLSDSGFYLCAWTRDRVIYGYTFGSGTRLTVV.